This TCR beta chain was observed in a study of shared clonotypes between healthy human individuals. Study-level findings and limits: There were few donors, and this limited the genetic and exposure-history diversity represented.

Generated by immunoSEQ multiplex PCR, the TCRdb table keeps only in-frame clones and is missing some. The profile shows some 2 million clones, approximately 95% of them singletons. Germline V gene lookup returns CDR1 MNHEY and CDR2 SMNVEV (reference sequence). The CDR3 has 13 residues. V gave up 5 bases and J gave up 5 bases; unmatched junction bases: 3. About this clone itself: Antigen specificity is unknown.

The naive CD8 population came from CD45RO-negative cells selected for CCR7, without terminally differentiated effector memory CD45RA+ cells. The clonotype originates from a man younger than 30 in good health. This rearrangement joins TRBV27 to TRBJ1-1, with TRBD1 matching over 9 bases. The source material was naive CD8+ T cells sorted from blood. This chain's CDR3 is CASSVDRGTEAFF. CDR3 nucleotide sequence: TGTGCCAGCAGTGTGGACAGGGGAACTGAAGCTTTCTTT.